The 5 T cell receptor beta chains below were found in one sample sequenced in a study of T cells in localized non-small cell lung cancer. Libraries were prepared by immunoSEQ multiplex PCR; TCRdb keeps only in-frame clonotypes and omits some of them. Among tens of thousands of clones listed, over 75% were seen once. The sequencing here drew on peripheral blood, taken before any cancer treatment. The receptors derive from a female donor of 60 years or more with stage I lung adenocarcinoma.

This clone was seen only a few times. The V call is TRBV7-8, the J call TRBJ2-2; TRBD1 might be the D (5 bases). The CDR3 is 12 residues long. Germline V gene lookup returns CDR1 SGHVS and CDR2 FQNEAQ. V lost 5 bases to trimming and J lost 7 bases, with 8 bases between them. CDR3 sequence reads: CASSDSSGELFF. CDR3 nucleotides: TGTGCCAGCAGCGACAGTAGCGGGGAGCTGTTTTTT.

This chain uses TRBV19 with TRBJ2-7; D unclear. This CDR3 region has 13 residues. Germline loops: CDR1 LNHDA, CDR2 SQIVND (reference sequence). The germline V and J ends were trimmed by 5 bases and 4 bases, with 12 bases remaining between them. CDR3: CASSLKGRYEQYF. The CDR3 DNA follows: TGTGCCAGTAGTTTAAAGGGCCGGTACGAGCAGTACTTC.

The chain links TRBV28 to TRBJ1-2; D is uncertain. Germline values: CDR1 MDHEN, CDR2 SYDVKM. V lost 5 bases and J 6 bases, leaving 13 bases between the germline ends. CDR3 length: 13 amino acids. CDR3 sequence (DNA): TGTGCCAGCAGTCCGCCGCGAATTCATGGCTACACCTTC. It specifies CASSPPRIHGYTF.

This chain links TRBV6-4 with TRBJ2-1; 8 bases map to TRBD2. Germline CDR1 MRHNA, CDR2 SNTAGT. CDR3 size: 14 residues. The J segment lost 7 bases and the V segment lost 8 bases, leaving 10 bases of the junction unmatched. CDR3 in DNA: TGTGCCAGCGCACTAGCGGCAAGCTCAAATGAGCAGTTCTTC. It encodes CASALAASSNEQFF.

The V and J genes are TRBV5-4 and TRBJ2-5; D may correspond to TRBD1 or TRBD2 (5 bases each). From germline, CDR1 is SGHNT and CDR2 YYREEE (reference sequence). This CDR3 is 15 amino acids long. The V end was cut by 2 bases, the J end by 9 bases, with 20 bases between. The CDR3 is CASSLVGTAKSAQYF. In nucleotides, the CDR3 is TGTGCCAGCAGCTTAGTTGGGACCGCGAAGTCGGCCCAGTACTTC.